This T cell receptor (beta chain) was profiled in a study of blood T cell repertoires in COVID-19. Original methodology: The assay estimated nucleated cells by amplifying reference gene primers. Assay: immunoSEQ multiplex PCR; the TCRdb copy retains only in-frame clones and omits some. From that table come the V and J calls and clone size; the DNA was used to work out D and trimming. The data show roughly 250,000 clones, 85% to 90% seen once. Between the trimmed V and J ends, which lost 1 base and 3 bases, there was a span of 12 bases. The CDR3 sequence is 15 residues long. Germline V CDR1 and CDR2: SGHAT, FQDESV (reference sequence).

The receptor was derived from a woman aged 18-29 years who had recovered from COVID-19. What was sequenced was PBMCs or T cells enriched from blood (not recorded which). The V and J genes are TRBV11-1 and TRBJ1-2; D is undetermined. The CDR3 spells CASSLVPGSDYGYTF. The CDR3 DNA reads TGTGCCAGCAGCTTAGTTCCGGGGAGCGACTATGGCTACACCTTC.